This TCR beta chain was sequenced during a study of molecular identifiers for immune sequencing clone quantification. Study details: Naive CD8 cell RNA, from roughly 18,000 or 92,000 cells, was split five ways in replicates, with four sequenced.

In this sample, this clonotype turned up a few times. The antigen is not known. Bulk libraries came from a prior protocol with listed TCR primers. One entry per CDR3 protein results from TCRdb running MiXCR on the PCR reads. The sample lists about 510,000 distinct CDR3 sequences, 20% to 25% occurring once. Overall study results and limits: For highly expanded clones, sizes could be underestimated when identical TCR molecules share a barcode.

This TCR came from a human donor in good health. Some libraries in this study had Jurkat cell RNA spiked in. Sequenced material: naive CD8+ T cells from blood, with Jurkat cell RNA spiked in. Subset noted: FACS-sorted CD8+CD4-CCR7+CD45RA+ naive T cells.

Here the CDR3 DNA reads TGCAGTGCCGGCTCTGGACTAGCGATATACAATGAGCAGTTCTTC. Its translation is CSAGSGLAIYNEQFF. The chain carries TRBV20-1 and TRBJ2-1; 9 bases agree with TRBD2. Per the germline V gene, CDR1 is DFQATT and CDR2 is SNEGSKA (reference sequence). This CDR3 contains 15 residues. Trimming took 6 bases from V and 4 from J; bases not matched to a gene: 10.